These 22 T cell receptor beta chains were all obtained from the same sample, sequenced in a study of beta chain features in type 1 diabetes (dated by TCRdb to 2016 to 2018). The method was the immunoSEQ multiplex PCR assay. All of the isolated RNA was reverse transcribed with the High Capacity cDNA Reverse Transcription Kit, so expressed TCRB transcripts were sequenced. Held by TCRdb, this immuneACCESS table contains in-frame sequences only and omits some clones. Under half of the omission traces to an unresolved V gene where checked; the cause of the rest is unknown. The sample table shows more than 300,000 clones, and roughly 12% are seen once. 0.017% of the sample comes from the top ten. Sequencing input: naive CD4+ T cells from blood. Interpreted using the paper, the cell subset or site label stands for: true naive CD4+ T cells. These receptors were collected from a man younger than 30 in good health.

The rearrangement uses TRBV9 and TRBJ1-2; 7 bases fit TRBD1. The CDR3 is 14 residues long. Germline values: CDR1 SGDLS, CDR2 YYNGEE. V trimming: 0 bases; J trimming: 4 bases; junction bases outside the gene matches: 3. CDR3: CASSVDGTAYGYTF. In DNA, the CDR3 is TGTGCCAGCAGCGTAGACGGGACAGCCTATGGCTACACCTTC.

This clone occurred a few times. The chain has TRBV7-8 and TRBJ2-1, with D perhaps matching TRBD2 (5 bases). This CDR3 comprises 14 residues. CDR1 and CDR2 from the germline V gene are SGHVS and FQNEAQ. V was pared by 7 bases and J by 4 bases, with 14 bases between. The chain's CDR3 is CASTSRGLYNEQFF. As DNA, the CDR3 is TGTGCCAGCACTTCTCGAGGGCTTTACAATGAGCAGTTCTTC. Full variable domain (remainder filled in from reference TRBV7-8 and TRBJ2-1): GAGVSQSPRYKVAKRGQDVALRCDPISGHVSLFWYQQALGQGPEFLTYFQNEAQLDKSGLPSDRFFAERPEGSVSTLKIQRTQQEDSAVYLCASTSRGLYNEQFFGPGTRLTVL.

In regard to this clone: Other DNA sequences from this sample encode an identical CDR3 as well. This sequence joins TRBV7-2 and TRBJ2-3; maybe TRBD2 (5 bases). Germline CDR1 is SGHTA and CDR2 is FQGNSA. This CDR3 has 15 residues. V was trimmed by 1 base and J by 0 bases, leaving 8 bases between them. CDR3 residues: CASSLGTGSTDTQYF. As DNA, the CDR3 is TGTGCCAGCAGCTTAGGGACTGGGAGCACAGATACGCAGTATTTT. Complete variable domain (other parts from reference TRBV7-2 and TRBJ2-3): GAGVSQSPSNKVTEKGKDVELRCDPISGHTALYWYRQSLGQGLEFLIYFQGNSAPDKSGLPSDRFSAERTGGSVSTLTIQRTQQEDSAVYLCASSLGTGSTDTQYFGPGTRLTVL.

This clone appeared a few times. This rearrangement joins TRBV30 to TRBJ1-1; 7 bases are shared with TRBD1. CDR3 length: 14 residues. Per germline, CDR1 GTSNPN and CDR2 SVGIG (reference sequence). The J segment lost 5 bases and the V segment lost 0 bases, leaving 6 bases of the junction unmatched. CDR3 loop: CAWSVGYRGTEAFF. For the CDR3, the DNA is TGTGCCTGGAGTGTGGGGTACAGGGGAACTGAAGCTTTCTTT.

The rearrangement links TRBV19 to TRBJ2-7; the match to TRBD2 covers 7 bases. The germline gives CDR1 LNHDA, CDR2 SQIVND (reference sequence). The CDR3 covers 15 residues. With 5 bases clipped from V and 2 bases from J, the junction kept 9 bases outside the gene matches. The CDR3 reads CASSAPGLPTYEQYF. CDR3 nucleotides: TGTGCCAGTAGTGCGCCGGGACTACCTACCTACGAGCAGTACTTC.

This clone appeared a few times. The CDR3 is CASRFIAGGRGEQFF. The DNA of the CDR3 is TGCGCCAGCAGGTTCATAGCGGGGGGGCGAGGTGAGCAGTTCTTC. The V gene is TRBV4-1, the J gene TRBJ2-1; 11 bases are shared with TRBD2. Germline-derived CDR1 and CDR2 are MGHRA and YSYEKL. The CDR3 contains 15 residues. Losses at the gene ends were 6 bases for V and 9 bases for J; bases not matched to a gene: 10.

The rearrangement uses TRBV7-9 and TRBJ2-7, with TRBD1 matching over 10 bases. The V and J ends lost 2 bases and 0 bases, in that order; junction bases with no gene match: 4. CDR1 is SEHNR, CDR2 FQNEAQ, per germline (reference sequence). This CDR3 is built from 16 residues. The CDR3 nucleotides read TGTGCCAGCAGCTTACCGGGACAGGGGAACTCCTACGAGCAGTACTTC. It encodes CASSLPGQGNSYEQYF.

The rearrangement uses TRBV9 and TRBJ1-4, with D maybe TRBD1 (5 bases). From germline, CDR1 is SGDLS and CDR2 YYNGEE. The CDR3 length is 14 residues. The V end lost 4 bases, the J end lost 8 bases, and 15 bases lay between the germline ends. CDR3 sequence reads: CASSPRGLGEKLFF. In DNA, the CDR3 is TGTGCCAGCAGCCCCCGGGGACTCGGAGAAAAACTGTTTTTT.

The chain is built from TRBV5-8 and TRBJ1-5; 8 bases are a match to TRBD1. There are 16 residues in the CDR3. CDR1 is SGHTS and CDR2 is YDEGEE in the germline V gene. V shed 3 bases and J 1 base; nucleotides not matched to a gene: 6. In DNA form, the CDR3 reads TGTGCCAGCAGCTCGCATGACAGGGGAAGCAATCAGCCCCAGCATTTT. This translates into CASSSHDRGSNQPQHF. The whole variable domain, filled in from reference TRBV5-8 and TRBJ1-5, reads EAGVTQSPTHLIKTRGQQATLRCSPISGHTSVYWYQQALGLGLQFLLWYDEGEERNRGNFPPRFSGRQFPNYSSELNVNALELEDSALYLCASSSHDRGSNQPQHFGDGTRLSIL.

V usage is TRBV19 and J usage is TRBJ2-2; D gene uncertain. The ends were cut back, 7 bases at V and 0 bases at J, with 12 bases in the middle. This CDR3 region has 15 residues. Germline V gives CDR1 LNHDA, CDR2 SQIVND (reference sequence). The CDR3, as DNA: TGTGCCAGTATATCAGGTTACGCGAACACCGGGGAGCTGTTTTTT. Translation gives CASISGYANTGELFF.

This clone appeared a few times. The rearrangement uses TRBV5-4 and TRBJ2-2; D may be TRBD2 (5 bases). The CDR3 totals 16 residues. V was clipped by 0 bases and J by 1 base, with 10 bases between them. The germline CDR1 and CDR2 sequences are SGHNT and YYREEE (reference sequence). CDR3 region: CASSLGAVMNTGELFF. Written as DNA, the CDR3 is TGTGCCAGCAGCTTGGGAGCGGTCATGAACACCGGGGAGCTGTTTTTT. Together with reference TRBV5-4 and TRBJ2-2, the CDR3 gives the full variable domain: ETGVTQSPTHLIKTRGQQVTLRCSSQSGHNTVSWYQQALGQGPQFIFQYYREEENGRGNFPPRFSGLQFPNYSSELNVNALELDDSALYLCASSLGAVMNTGELFFGEGSRLTVL.

This clone was recorded a few times. The chain recombines TRBV7-8 with TRBJ2-7; TRBD1 is a possible D gene (5 bases). Germline assignment: CDR1 SGHVS and CDR2 FQNEAQ. The CDR3 length is 13 residues. The ends were cut back, 4 bases at V and 7 bases at J, with 14 bases in the middle. Here the CDR3 reads CASSSTHPGEQYF. The CDR3 DNA reads as TGTGCCAGCAGCTCGACTCATCCAGGGGAGCAGTACTTC.

The chain employs TRBV5-1 and TRBJ2-3, with 7 bases matching TRBD1. The CDR3 is made up of 16 amino acids. Per the germline V gene, CDR1 is SGHRS and CDR2 is YFSETQ. V lost 3 bases, J lost 2 bases, and 9 bases stayed unmatched. The CDR3 loop reads CASSYDRERPTDTQYF. CDR3 nucleotide sequence: TGCGCCAGCAGCTATGACAGGGAGCGCCCCACAGATACGCAGTATTTT.

The CDR3 nucleotides are TGCGCCAGCAGCCTGGGACAGGGATGGTACGATGAGCAGTTCTTC. Translated, it gives CASSLGQGWYDEQFF. This sequence joins TRBV5-1 and TRBJ2-1, with 9 bases identical to TRBD1. The germline CDR1 and CDR2 sequences are SGHRS and YFSETQ. This CDR3 is 15 amino acids long. Unmatched junction bases numbered 10, after V lost 4 bases and J lost 8 bases.

This clone occurred a few times. This rearrangement joins TRBV7-2 to TRBJ2-5; D is perhaps TRBD2 (5 bases). V lost 5 bases, J lost 3 bases, and 13 bases lay in between. Germline values: CDR1 SGHTA, CDR2 FQGNSA. CDR3 size: 14 residues. The CDR3: CASSRRAGEETQYF. CDR3 nucleotide sequence: TGTGCCAGCAGCCGCCGCGCCGGGGAAGAGACCCAGTACTTC.

This clone has a single count. The CDR3 spells CASSLVVAGGSYEQYF. CDR3 sequence (DNA): TGCGCCAGCAGCTTGGTGGTGGCGGGAGGGTCCTACGAGCAGTACTTC. The V and J genes are TRBV5-1 and TRBJ2-7; TRBD2 matches at 9 bases. Looked up from germline, CDR1 is SGHRS and CDR2 is YFSETQ. V gave up 0 bases and J gave up 1 base; unmatched junction bases: 5. The CDR3 runs to 16 residues.

This rearrangement joins TRBV29-1 to TRBJ2-2; TRBD1 aligns across 9 bases. Germline trimming cut 6 bases from V and 4 bases from J; bases unmatched to any gene: 15. From germline, CDR1 is SQVTM and CDR2 ANQGSEA. The CDR3 totals 17 residues. CDR3 coding DNA: TGCAGCGTGGGGACCGGGACAGGGCGACCTCCCACCGGGGAGCTGTTTTTT. Its protein is CSVGTGTGRPPTGELFF.

The V gene is TRBV6-5, the J gene TRBJ2-5; TRBD2 aligns across 7 bases. V shed 5 bases and J 2 bases; nucleotides not matched to a gene: 8. Looked up from germline, CDR1 is MNHEY and CDR2 is SVGAGI. The CDR3 runs 15 residues. CDR3 nucleotide sequence: TGTGCCAGCAGTCCTCGGACTAGTGGGCAAGAGACCCAGTACTTC. Protein product: CASSPRTSGQETQYF.

This clone was detected a few times. Additional DNA sequences in this sample encode the identical CDR3. The CDR3 DNA reads TGTGCCAGCAGCCAAGGCGGGTCTGAAGCTTTCTTT. As protein: CASSQGGSEAFF. This chain joins TRBV14 and TRBJ1-1, with D unclear. In germline, CDR1 is SGHDN, CDR2 FVKESK. This CDR3 region has 12 residues. V was clipped by 1 base and J by 6 bases, with 6 bases between them.

This chain links TRBV30 with TRBJ1-2; D unresolved. This CDR3 comprises 13 residues. Germline lookup yields CDR1 GTSNPN and CDR2 SVGIG (reference sequence). V lost 3 bases, J lost 3 bases, and 11 bases lay in between. CDR3 in DNA: TGTGCCTGGAGCATACTCCGGGACTATGGCTACACCTTC. This codes for CAWSILRDYGYTF.

J is TRBJ2-1 and V is TRBV7-9, with 10 bases aligning to TRBD1. Germline V CDR1 and CDR2: SEHNR, FQNEAQ (reference sequence). V gave up 4 bases and J gave up 6 bases; unmatched junction bases: 6. The CDR3 consists of 15 residues. The CDR3, as DNA: TGTGCCAGCAGCTACGGGACAGGGGTCGGCAATGAGCAGTTCTTC. It translates to CASSYGTGVGNEQFF.

This chain links TRBV27 with TRBJ2-7; 10 nucleotides match TRBD1. Germline V CDR1 and CDR2: MNHEY, SMNVEV (reference sequence). The CDR3 contains 14 residues. The junction had 4 bases not matched to a gene; V was cut back by 5 bases and J by 3 bases. DNA for the CDR3: TGTGCCAGCAGTCCCCGGACAGGGGGCTACGAGCAGTACTTC. Its protein is CASSPRTGGYEQYF.